This T cell receptor (beta chain) was obtained from a study of T cells after yellow fever vaccination. Looked up from germline, CDR1 is SQVTM and CDR2 is ANQGSEA. V lost 6 bases, J lost 6 bases, and 21 bases lay in between. The CDR3 contains 14 residues. MiXCR was run by TCRdb on the 5' RACE reads, yielding one entry per CDR3 protein. The sample includes 600,000 to 750,000 distinct CDR3 sequences, roughly an eighth of them seen just once. J is TRBJ2-7 and V is TRBV29-1; a weak D match, TRBD1 (6 bases). This specimen consisted of PBMCs, obtained on the day of the yellow fever booster vaccination. The receptor was derived from a man aged 25-45 years who received the YFV17D yellow fever vaccine. CDR3 amino acids: CSVPIRGSVGEQYF. In nucleotides, the CDR3 is TGCAGCGTGCCTATTAGGGGGAGCGTGGGCGAGCAGTACTTC.